These 26 T cell receptor beta chains originate from one sample sequenced in a study of blood T cell repertoires in COVID-19 (TCRdb year 2020). Library preparation was by the immunoSEQ multiplex PCR assay. TCRdb obtained this table from immuneACCESS and retained in-frame rearrangements with V and J assigned. These tables miss some clones; where compared with another copy, unresolved V genes account for less than half of the shortfall, and the remainder is unexplained. The sample records about 160,000 clones, about four fifths of which are singletons. The top ten clones comprise roughly 3.4% of the sample. Sample: PBMCs or T cells enriched from blood (not recorded which). Receptors originate from a woman aged 60 to 75 who had recovered from COVID-19.

This clone was counted a few times. J is TRBJ1-1 and V is TRBV7-6, with D possibly TRBD1 on 5 matching bases. Per the germline V gene, CDR1 is SGHVS and CDR2 is FNYEAQ. Trimming removed 8 bases from V and 7 bases from J, with 11 bases in between. This CDR3 region has 11 residues. The CDR3 DNA reads as TGTGCCAGCTCGCTCGGGGGTGAAGCTTTCTTT. Translating gives CASSLGGEAFF.

A single count supports this clone. This chain connects TRBV29-1 to TRBJ1-2; no clear D. This CDR3 is 13 amino acids long. Germline V gene sequence: CDR1 SQVTM, CDR2 ANQGSEA. V gave up 7 bases and J gave up 2 bases, with 14 bases separating them. Written as DNA, the CDR3 is TGCAGCGCTCGGACTGATGAAAACTATGGCTACACCTTC. Amino acids: CSARTDENYGYTF.

This chain links TRBV6-5 with TRBJ1-6, with 10 bases that match TRBD1. Trimming removed 7 bases from V and 8 bases from J; junction bases left unmatched: 8. Germline V gene sequence: CDR1 MNHEY, CDR2 SVGAGI. This CDR3 comprises 15 residues. For the CDR3, the DNA is TGTGCCAGCACGGGACAGGGGACTTCGGATTCACCCCTCCACTTT. Encoded protein: CASTGQGTSDSPLHF.

The chain carries TRBV2 and TRBJ1-5, with 7 bases aligning to TRBD1. The germline gives CDR1 SNHLY, CDR2 FYNNEI. Trimming removed 5 bases from V and 6 bases from J; junction bases left unmatched: 7. This CDR3 spans 14 amino acids. CDR3 protein: CASSRQGLSQPQHF. CDR3 sequence (DNA): TGTGCCAGCAGTCGACAGGGATTGAGTCAGCCCCAGCATTTT.

The gene calls are TRBV7-3 and TRBJ2-3, with 10 positions matching TRBD2. Trimming took 5 bases from V and 4 from J; bases not matched to a gene: 6. The germline V gene encodes CDR1 SGHTA and CDR2 FQGTGA. This CDR3 is built from 15 residues. CDR3 amino acids: CASSRSGGASDTQYF. The CDR3 DNA reads TGTGCCAGCAGCCGAAGCGGGGGGGCCTCAGATACGCAGTATTTT.

This clone has more than one count but fewer than ten. The V and J genes are TRBV4-1 and TRBJ1-1; no clear D gene. Deletions cut 1 base from V and 6 bases from J, with 12 bases between. The CDR3 runs 14 residues. Germline CDR1 reads MGHRA; CDR2 reads YSYEKL. CDR3 in amino acids: CASSQGAKLAEAFF. The CDR3 nucleotides read TGCGCCAGCAGCCAAGGCGCGAAGTTGGCTGAAGCTTTCTTT.

This chain links TRBV6-2 or TRBV6-3 with TRBJ2-7; D is undetermined. V shed 0 bases and J shed 3 bases, with 3 bases lying between them. This CDR3 has 12 residues. Germline V gene sequence: CDR1 MNHEY, CDR2 SVGEGT. CDR3 region: CASSYSSYEQYF. The DNA for the CDR3 is TGTGCCAGCAGTTACTCGAGCTACGAGCAGTACTTC.

This clone was observed once. The J gene is TRBJ2-7, the V gene TRBV6-4, with 8 bases identical to TRBD2. The junction had 2 bases not matched to a gene; V was cut back by 7 bases and J by 0 bases. CDR1 MRHNA and CDR2 SNTAGT come from the germline V gene. The CDR3 is made up of 13 amino acids. The CDR3 sequence is CASNGTSSYEQYF. Here the CDR3 DNA reads TGTGCCAGCAACGGGACTAGCTCCTACGAGCAGTACTTC.

This clone was found a few times. This rearrangement joins TRBV18 to TRBJ2-5, with 7 bases aligning to TRBD1. V gave up 3 bases and J gave up 5 bases; unmatched junction bases: 9. This CDR3 spans 15 amino acids. Germline CDR1 reads KGHSH; CDR2 reads LQKENI. The CDR3 is CASSPNRGRGETQYF. CDR3 sequence (DNA): TGTGCCAGCTCACCCAACAGGGGTCGTGGGGAGACCCAGTACTTC.

This chain joins TRBV9 and TRBJ1-6; 7 bases line up with TRBD1. V shed 2 bases, J shed 8 bases, and the junction held 4 bases outside the gene matches. CDR3 length equals 14 residues. Germline V gene sequence: CDR1 SGDLS, CDR2 YYNGEE. The CDR3 here is CASSVTGLDSPLHF. CDR3 DNA sequence: TGTGCCAGCAGCGTGACAGGGTTAGATTCACCCCTCCACTTT.

This rearrangement joins TRBV19 to TRBJ1-5; D possibly corresponds to TRBD1 (5 bases). The CDR3 length is 15 residues. V lost 3 bases and J 2 bases, leaving 11 bases between the germline ends. Germline CDR1 reads LNHDA; CDR2 reads SQIVND (reference sequence). In DNA, the CDR3 is TGTGCCAGTAGTATGGGGGGGTACGGCAATCAGCCCCAGCATTTT. Translated, it gives CASSMGGYGNQPQHF.

The gene calls are TRBV5-1 and TRBJ1-1; 7 nucleotides match TRBD1. Germline trimming cut 1 base from V and 10 bases from J; bases unmatched to any gene: 13. The CDR3 totals 15 residues. Germline values: CDR1 SGHRS, CDR2 YFSETQ. The CDR3: CASSLTQGPNLAAFF. Written as DNA, the CDR3 is TGCGCCAGCAGCTTGACACAGGGGCCAAATTTAGCAGCTTTCTTT.

This clone has at least ten counts. The chain employs TRBV6-5 and TRBJ2-1; possible D gene TRBD1, 6 bases. Germline CDR1 and CDR2: MNHEY and SVGAGI. Trimming took off 5 bases at V and 10 bases at J, with 12 bases between the two ends. This CDR3 contains 12 residues. As DNA, the CDR3 is TGTGCCAGCAGTCGGGACACACGGGAGCAGTTCTTC. It yields the protein CASSRDTREQFF.

This clone was counted a few times. This chain connects TRBV3-1 (or the pseudogene TRBV3-2) to TRBJ2-2, with D perhaps matching TRBD2 (6 bases). The germline gives CDR1 LGHDT, CDR2 YNNKEL (reference sequence). The CDR3 totals 15 residues. V was shortened by 4 bases and J by 6 bases, with 15 bases between the two germline ends. The CDR3 sequence is CASSPKIAVSGELFF. CDR3 bases: TGTGCCAGCAGCCCCAAGATAGCGGTATCCGGGGAGCTGTTTTTT.

CDR3 nucleotide sequence: TGTGCCACCAGGAAGGGGGAGACCCAGTACTTC. As protein: CATRKGETQYF. V and J are TRBV24-1 and TRBJ2-5; the D gene is possibly TRBD1 (5 bases). V gave up 7 bases and J gave up 5 bases, with 7 bases separating them. The CDR3 spans 11 residues. In germline, CDR1 is KGHDR, CDR2 SFDVKD.

The chain uses TRBV7-8 and TRBJ1-6; 8 bases map to TRBD1. The CDR3 covers 14 residues. CDR1 and CDR2 from the germline V gene are SGHVS and FQNEAQ. J lost 9 bases, V lost 4 bases, and 5 bases had no gene match. In nucleotides, the CDR3 is TGTGCCAGCAGCTCCACAGGGGGAGGTTCACCCCTCCACTTT. It encodes CASSSTGGGSPLHF.

The genes are TRBV3-1 (or the pseudogene TRBV3-2) and TRBJ1-1, with D tentatively TRBD1 (6 bases). Trimming removed 4 bases from V and 4 bases from J, with 13 bases in between. The CDR3 is 14 residues long. The germline gives CDR1 LGHDT, CDR2 YNNKEL (reference sequence). CDR3 sequence reads: CASSRDTVSTEAFF. In DNA, the CDR3 is TGTGCCAGCAGCCGGGACACAGTGAGCACTGAAGCTTTCTTT.

This rearrangement joins TRBV2 to TRBJ1-1; TRBD1 might be the D (6 bases). CDR1 and CDR2 from the germline V gene are SNHLY and FYNNEI. This CDR3 region has 14 residues. V was clipped by 6 bases and J by 5 bases, with 16 bases between them. This CDR3 is CASRLTGTRTEAFF. The CDR3 nucleotides are TGTGCCAGCAGGCTTACAGGGACGCGGACTGAAGCTTTCTTT.

This clone is a singleton in its sample. This rearrangement joins TRBV2 to TRBJ1-5; D remains unclear. V lost 6 bases and J 5 bases, leaving 17 bases between the germline ends. CDR3 length equals 15 residues. Germline V gives CDR1 SNHLY, CDR2 FYNNEI. The CDR3 is CASRLIENPYQPQHF. DNA of the CDR3: TGTGCCAGCAGACTAATAGAGAACCCTTATCAGCCCCAGCATTTT.

This rearrangement joins TRBV25-1 to TRBJ2-3, with TRBD2 matching 7 bases. J gave up 2 bases and V 1 base, and 6 bases lay outside the gene matches. Germline V gene sequence: CDR1 MGHDK, CDR2 SYGVNS. CDR3 length: 16 residues. The CDR3 DNA follows: TGTGCCAGCAGTGAATCATCGGGGGACTACACAGATACGCAGTATTTT. Its protein is CASSESSGDYTDTQYF.

The chain uses TRBV19 and TRBJ2-2; tentative D call: TRBD2 (5 bases). CDR3 length: 13 amino acids. Per the germline V gene, CDR1 is LNHDA and CDR2 is SQIVND (reference sequence). V was shortened by 6 bases and J by 5 bases, with 10 bases between the two germline ends. CDR3: CASRRAETGELFF. The DNA of the CDR3 is TGTGCCAGTAGGAGGGCGGAAACCGGGGAGCTGTTTTTT.

The rearrangement uses TRBV5-4 and TRBJ1-2; TRBD1 is a possible D gene (6 bases). V dropped 0 bases and J dropped 8 bases, with 14 bases sitting between them. Germline lookup yields CDR1 SGHNT and CDR2 YYREEE (reference sequence). There are 14 residues in the CDR3. This CDR3 reads CASSLEGQLAGYTF. CDR3 DNA: TGTGCCAGCAGCTTGGAGGGACAACTAGCGGGCTACACCTTC.

The sample holds one count of this clone. The J gene is TRBJ2-1, the V gene TRBV7-2, with 9 bases lining up with TRBD2. Germline CDR1 and CDR2: SGHTA and FQGNSA. This CDR3 is 14 amino acids long. Unmatched junction bases numbered 10, after V lost 10 bases and J lost 6 bases. This chain's CDR3 is CANERRGGINEQFF. The CDR3 DNA sequence: TGTGCCAATGAACGGCGGGGGGGCATCAATGAGCAGTTCTTC.

The rearrangement links TRBV2 to TRBJ1-5; D is unclear. Trimming removed 8 bases from V and 7 bases from J, with 15 bases in between. Looked up from germline, CDR1 is SNHLY and CDR2 is FYNNEI. The CDR3 runs 13 residues. CDR3 nucleotides: TGTGCCAGCGGGGTGGAAGGGAGACAGCCCCAGCATTTT. Residues: CASGVEGRQPQHF.

This chain links TRBV5-1 with TRBJ1-2, with 7 bases lining up with TRBD1. V lost 0 bases and J lost 3; bases outside the gene matches: 8. CDR1 is SGHRS, CDR2 YFSETQ, per germline. The CDR3 totals 16 residues. The CDR3 DNA reads as TGCGCCAGCAGCTTGGCTGACGCCAGGGGGGACTATGGCTACACCTTC. It codes for CASSLADARGDYGYTF.

The rearrangement joins TRBV5-1 to TRBJ2-1, with 10 positions matching TRBD2. Germline V CDR1 and CDR2: SGHRS, YFSETQ. This CDR3 is built from 15 residues. The V gene end was trimmed by 3 bases and the J gene end by 7 bases; junction bases not matched to a gene: 7. Here the CDR3 reads CASSSTSGSLNEQFF. The CDR3 nucleotides read TGCGCCAGCAGCTCGACTAGCGGGTCGTTGAATGAGCAGTTCTTC.